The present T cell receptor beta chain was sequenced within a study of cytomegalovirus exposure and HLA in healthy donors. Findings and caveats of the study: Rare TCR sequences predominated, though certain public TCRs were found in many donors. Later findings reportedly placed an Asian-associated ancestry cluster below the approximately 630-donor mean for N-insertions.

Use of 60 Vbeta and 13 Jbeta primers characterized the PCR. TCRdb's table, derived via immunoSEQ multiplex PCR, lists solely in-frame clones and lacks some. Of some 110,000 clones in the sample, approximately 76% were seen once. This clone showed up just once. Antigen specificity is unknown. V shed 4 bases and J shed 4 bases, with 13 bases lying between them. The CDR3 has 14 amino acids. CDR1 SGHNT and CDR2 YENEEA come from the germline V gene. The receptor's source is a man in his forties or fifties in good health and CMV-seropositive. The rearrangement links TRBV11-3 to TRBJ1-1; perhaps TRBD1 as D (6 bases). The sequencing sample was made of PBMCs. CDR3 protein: CASSSDSSVTEAFF. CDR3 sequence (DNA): TGTGCCAGCAGCTCGGACAGTTCCGTCACTGAAGCTTTCTTT.